This T cell receptor (beta chain) was observed in a study of CD4 and CD8 cells across lung adenocarcinoma regions. TCRdb re-analysed the PCR reads in MiXCR, keeping a single row per CDR3 protein. The sample has about 17,000 distinct CDR3 sequences, 46% seen once; the top ten hold around a fifth. Germline values: CDR1 MNHEY, CDR2 SMNVEV (reference sequence). This CDR3 has 15 residues. V was shortened by 9 bases and J by 8 bases, with 25 bases between the two germline ends. Localized lung adenocarcinoma, a non-small cell lung cancer, affected the donors. The sequenced material came from CD4+ T cells from the margin of a lung tumor. The V and J genes are TRBV27 and TRBJ2-5; no firm D call. The source of this sequence is a male donor with lung adenocarcinoma. The CD4 and CD8 labels of this study may be unreliable. CDR3: CARGFGGRAKNTQYF. DNA of the CDR3: TGTGCCAGGGGATTCGGTGGCCGGGCCAAAAACACCCAGTACTTC.